This T cell receptor (beta chain) was sequenced in a study of response to subunit inactivated influenza vaccine. V was trimmed by 3 bases and J by 4 bases, leaving 18 bases between them. Germline CDR1 is ENHRY and CDR2 is SYGVKD. The CDR3 covers 16 residues. TCRdb re-called the RT-PCR reads with MiXCR, one entry per CDR3 protein. The repertoire holds a few hundred thousand distinct CDR3 sequences, with around 20% as singletons. The clonotype comes from a man aged 45 to 75 who received an inactivated influenza vaccine. V is TRBV10-3 and J is TRBJ1-2; D may be TRBD1 (6 bases). This specimen was PBMCs from blood, taken about 20 months after vaccination. In DNA form, the CDR3 reads TGTGCCATCAGTGATGGATTTCAGGGGCACGGCTATGGCTACACCTTC. This sequence encodes CAISDGFQGHGYGYTF.